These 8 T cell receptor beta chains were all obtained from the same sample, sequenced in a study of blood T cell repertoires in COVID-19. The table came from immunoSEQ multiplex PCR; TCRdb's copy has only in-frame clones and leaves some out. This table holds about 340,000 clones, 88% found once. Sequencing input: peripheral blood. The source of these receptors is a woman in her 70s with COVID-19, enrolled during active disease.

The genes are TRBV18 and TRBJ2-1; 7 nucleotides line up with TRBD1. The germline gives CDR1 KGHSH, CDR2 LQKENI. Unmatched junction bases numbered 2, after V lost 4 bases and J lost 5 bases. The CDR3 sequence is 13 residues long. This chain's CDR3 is CASSQDRDNEQFF. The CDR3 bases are TGTGCCAGCTCACAAGACAGGGACAATGAGCAGTTCTTC.

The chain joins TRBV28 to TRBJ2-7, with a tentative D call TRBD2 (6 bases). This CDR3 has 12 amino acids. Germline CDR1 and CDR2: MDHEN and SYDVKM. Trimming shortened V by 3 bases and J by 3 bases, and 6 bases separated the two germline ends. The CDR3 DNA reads TGTGCCAGCAGTTTGGGGGGCTACGAGCAGTACTTC. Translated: CASSLGGYEQYF.

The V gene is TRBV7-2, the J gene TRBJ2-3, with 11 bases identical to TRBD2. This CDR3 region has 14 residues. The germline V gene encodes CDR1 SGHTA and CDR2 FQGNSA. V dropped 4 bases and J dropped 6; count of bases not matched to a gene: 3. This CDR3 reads CASSSRLAGDTQYF. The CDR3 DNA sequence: TGTGCCAGCAGCTCCCGACTAGCGGGGGATACGCAGTATTTT.

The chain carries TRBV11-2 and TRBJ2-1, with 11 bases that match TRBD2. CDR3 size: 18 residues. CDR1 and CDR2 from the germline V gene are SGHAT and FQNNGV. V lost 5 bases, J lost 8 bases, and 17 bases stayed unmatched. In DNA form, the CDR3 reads TGTGCCAGCAGCGATTGGGTGGCTAGCGGGGGGCGTAGGGATGAGCAGTTCTTC. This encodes CASSDWVASGGRRDEQFF.

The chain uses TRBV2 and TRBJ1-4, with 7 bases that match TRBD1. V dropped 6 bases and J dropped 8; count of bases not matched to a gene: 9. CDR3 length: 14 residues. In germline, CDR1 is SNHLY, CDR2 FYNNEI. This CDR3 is CASSDREGYEKLFF. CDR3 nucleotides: TGTGCCAGCAGCGACAGGGAAGGGTACGAAAAACTGTTTTTT.

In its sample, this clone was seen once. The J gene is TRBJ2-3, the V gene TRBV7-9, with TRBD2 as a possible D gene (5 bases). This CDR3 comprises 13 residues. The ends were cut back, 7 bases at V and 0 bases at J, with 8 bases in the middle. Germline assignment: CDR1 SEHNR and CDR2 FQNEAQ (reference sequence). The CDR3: CASIEGSTDTQYF. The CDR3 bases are TGTGCCAGCATCGAGGGAAGCACAGATACGCAGTATTTT.

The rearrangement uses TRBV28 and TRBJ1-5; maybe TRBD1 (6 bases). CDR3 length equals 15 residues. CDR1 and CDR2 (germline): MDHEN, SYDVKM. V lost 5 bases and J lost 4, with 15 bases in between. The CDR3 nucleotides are TGTGCCAGCAGTCCGAACACAGGGCGGAATCAGCCCCAGCATTTT. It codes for CASSPNTGRNQPQHF.

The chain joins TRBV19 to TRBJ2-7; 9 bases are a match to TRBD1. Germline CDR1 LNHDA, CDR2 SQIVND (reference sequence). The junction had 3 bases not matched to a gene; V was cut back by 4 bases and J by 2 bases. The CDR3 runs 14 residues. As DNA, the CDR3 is TGTGCCAGTAGTAACCGGGACAGGGCCTACGAGCAGTACTTC. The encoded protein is CASSNRDRAYEQYF.